This TCR beta chain was retrieved from a study of PD-1 blockade in mismatch repair-deficient tumors. This CDR3 comprises 13 residues. Between the trimmed V and J ends, which lost 0 bases and 5 bases, there was a span of 7 bases. Germline V CDR1 and CDR2: MNHEY, SMNVEV (reference sequence). This table comes from immunoSEQ multiplex PCR, and its TCRdb copy is limited to in-frame clones, with some not included. The data contain about 130,000 clones, 88% of them seen just once; the ten biggest clones take up over 9.5%. Sequenced here: peripheral blood, sampled approximately 72 weeks after starting pembrolizumab. This sequence originates from an adult with mismatch repair-deficient cancer. The chain combines TRBV27 with TRBJ1-1, with D perhaps matching TRBD1 (5 bases). CDR3 sequence (DNA): TGTGCCAGCAGTTTATCGGGGGTGACTGAAGCTTTCTTT. Translation: CASSLSGVTEAFF.